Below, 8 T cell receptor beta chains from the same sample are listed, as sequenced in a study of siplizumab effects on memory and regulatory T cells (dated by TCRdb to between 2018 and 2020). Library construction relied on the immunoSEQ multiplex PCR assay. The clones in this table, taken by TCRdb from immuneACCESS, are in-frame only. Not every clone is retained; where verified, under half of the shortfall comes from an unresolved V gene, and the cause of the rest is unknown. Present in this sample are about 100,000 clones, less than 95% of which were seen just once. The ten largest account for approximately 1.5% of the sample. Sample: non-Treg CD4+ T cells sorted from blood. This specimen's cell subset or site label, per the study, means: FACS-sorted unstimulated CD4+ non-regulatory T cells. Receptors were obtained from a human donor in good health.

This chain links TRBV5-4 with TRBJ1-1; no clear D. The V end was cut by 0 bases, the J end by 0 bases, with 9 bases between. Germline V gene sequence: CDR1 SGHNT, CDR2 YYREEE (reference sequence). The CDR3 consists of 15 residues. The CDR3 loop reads CASSLGSRLNTEAFF. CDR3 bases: TGTGCCAGCAGCTTGGGCAGCAGACTGAACACTGAAGCTTTCTTT.

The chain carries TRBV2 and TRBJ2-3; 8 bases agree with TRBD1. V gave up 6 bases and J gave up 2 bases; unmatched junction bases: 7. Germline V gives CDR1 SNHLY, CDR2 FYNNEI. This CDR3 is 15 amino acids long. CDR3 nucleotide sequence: TGTGCCAGCAGGTATCGGGACAGGCTCACAGATACGCAGTATTTT. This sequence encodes CASRYRDRLTDTQYF.

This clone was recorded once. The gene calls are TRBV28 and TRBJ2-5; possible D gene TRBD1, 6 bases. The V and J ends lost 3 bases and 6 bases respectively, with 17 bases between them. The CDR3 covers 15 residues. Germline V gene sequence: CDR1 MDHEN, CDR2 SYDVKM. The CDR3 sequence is CASSFYPDRGQTQYF. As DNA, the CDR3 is TGTGCCAGCAGTTTTTACCCGGACAGAGGGCAGACCCAGTACTTC.

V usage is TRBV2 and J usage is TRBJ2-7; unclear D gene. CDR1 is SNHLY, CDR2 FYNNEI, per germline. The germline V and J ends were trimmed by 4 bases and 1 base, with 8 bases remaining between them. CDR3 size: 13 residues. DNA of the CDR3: TGTGCCAGCAGTGTATCCGGGTCCTACGAGCAGTACTTC. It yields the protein CASSVSGSYEQYF. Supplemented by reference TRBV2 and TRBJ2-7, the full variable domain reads EPEVTQTPSHQVTQMGQEVILRCVPISNHLYFYWYRQILGQKVEFLVSFYNNEISEKSEIFDDQFSVERPDGSNFTLKIRSTKLEDSAMYFCASSVSGSYEQYFGPGTRLTVT.

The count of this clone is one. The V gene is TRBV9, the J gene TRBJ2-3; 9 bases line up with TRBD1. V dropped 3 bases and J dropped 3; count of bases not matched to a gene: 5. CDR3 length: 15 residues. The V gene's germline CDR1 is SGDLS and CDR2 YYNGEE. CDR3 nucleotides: TGTGCCAGCAGCGCGAGACAGGGGGTAACAGATACGCAGTATTTT. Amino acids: CASSARQGVTDTQYF.

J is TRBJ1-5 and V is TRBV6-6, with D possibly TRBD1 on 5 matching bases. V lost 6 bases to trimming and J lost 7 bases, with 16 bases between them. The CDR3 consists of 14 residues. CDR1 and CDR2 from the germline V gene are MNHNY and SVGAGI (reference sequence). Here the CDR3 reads CASRGIQVEQPQHF. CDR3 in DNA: TGTGCCAGCAGGGGGATACAGGTAGAACAGCCCCAGCATTTT.

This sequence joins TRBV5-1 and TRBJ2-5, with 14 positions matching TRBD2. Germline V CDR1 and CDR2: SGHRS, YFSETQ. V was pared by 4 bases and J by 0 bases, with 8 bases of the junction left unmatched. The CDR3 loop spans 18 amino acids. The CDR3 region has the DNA TGCGCCAGCAGCACGGGACTAGCGGGAGTAAGACACCAAGAGACCCAGTACTTC. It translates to CASSTGLAGVRHQETQYF.

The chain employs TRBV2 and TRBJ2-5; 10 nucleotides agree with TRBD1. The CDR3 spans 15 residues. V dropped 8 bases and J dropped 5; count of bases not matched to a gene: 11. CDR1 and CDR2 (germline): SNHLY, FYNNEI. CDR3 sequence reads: CASRRDRGGSETQYF. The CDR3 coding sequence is TGTGCCAGCCGCCGGGACAGGGGAGGGTCGGAGACCCAGTACTTC.